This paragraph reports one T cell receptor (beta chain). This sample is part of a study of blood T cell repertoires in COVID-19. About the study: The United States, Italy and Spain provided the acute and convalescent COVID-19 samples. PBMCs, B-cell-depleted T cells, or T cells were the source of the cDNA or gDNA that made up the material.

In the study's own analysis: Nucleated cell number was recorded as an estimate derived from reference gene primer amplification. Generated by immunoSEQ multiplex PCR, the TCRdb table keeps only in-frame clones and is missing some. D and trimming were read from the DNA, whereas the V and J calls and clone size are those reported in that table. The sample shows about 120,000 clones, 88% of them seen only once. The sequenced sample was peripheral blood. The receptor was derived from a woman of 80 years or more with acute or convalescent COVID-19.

This CDR3 reads CASSLNGLHTNEKLFF. In DNA, the CDR3 is TGCGCCAGCAGCTTAAACGGACTACATACTAATGAAAAACTGTTTTTT. The chain links TRBV5-1 to TRBJ1-4; D remains unclear. This CDR3 contains 16 residues. Germline values: CDR1 SGHRS, CDR2 YFSETQ. V was clipped by 2 bases and J by 2 bases, with 13 bases between them.